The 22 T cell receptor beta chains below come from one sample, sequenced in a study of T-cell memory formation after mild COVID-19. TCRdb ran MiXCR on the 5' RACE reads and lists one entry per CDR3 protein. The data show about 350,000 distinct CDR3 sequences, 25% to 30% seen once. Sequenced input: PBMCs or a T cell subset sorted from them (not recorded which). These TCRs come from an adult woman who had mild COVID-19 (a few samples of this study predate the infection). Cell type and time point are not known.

CDR3 coding DNA: TGCGCCAGCAGCCCCCTCTCGACTAGCGGGGAAAAGACCCAGTACTTC. Translating it yields CASSPLSTSGEKTQYF. The genes are TRBV4-1 and TRBJ2-5, with 11 bases that match TRBD2. J lost 6 bases, V lost 4 bases, and 10 bases had no gene match. The CDR3 runs to 16 residues. Germline V gene data show CDR1 as MGHRA and CDR2 as YSYEKL.

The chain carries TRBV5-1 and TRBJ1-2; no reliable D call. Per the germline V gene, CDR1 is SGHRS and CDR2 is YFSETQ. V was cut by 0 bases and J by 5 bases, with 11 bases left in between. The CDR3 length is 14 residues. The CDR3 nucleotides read TGCGCCAGCAGCTTGGGGGCAGACGTTTATGGCTACACCTTC. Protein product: CASSLGADVYGYTF.

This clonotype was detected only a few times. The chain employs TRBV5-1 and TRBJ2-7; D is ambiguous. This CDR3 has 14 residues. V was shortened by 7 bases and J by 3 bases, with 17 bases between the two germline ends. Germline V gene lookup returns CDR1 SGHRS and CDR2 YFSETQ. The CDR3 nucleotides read TGCGCCAGCTCCCCTGAGGTGCTTATCTACGAGCAGTACTTC. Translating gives CASSPEVLIYEQYF.

CDR3 DNA: TGTGCCAGCAGTTTAGGGGGGGTTCAGCAAGAGACCCAGTACTTC. Translated, it gives CASSLGGVQQETQYF. The rearrangement links TRBV12-3 or TRBV12-4 to TRBJ2-5; maybe TRBD2 (6 bases). CDR3 length equals 15 residues. Deletions cut 1 base from V and 2 bases from J, with 11 bases between.

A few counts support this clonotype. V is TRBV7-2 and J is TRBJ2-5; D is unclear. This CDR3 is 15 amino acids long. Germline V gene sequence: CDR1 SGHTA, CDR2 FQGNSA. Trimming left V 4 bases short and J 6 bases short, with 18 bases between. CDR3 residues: CASSSSHGTSKTQYF. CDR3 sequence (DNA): TGTGCCAGCAGCTCGAGTCATGGAACATCTAAGACCCAGTACTTC.

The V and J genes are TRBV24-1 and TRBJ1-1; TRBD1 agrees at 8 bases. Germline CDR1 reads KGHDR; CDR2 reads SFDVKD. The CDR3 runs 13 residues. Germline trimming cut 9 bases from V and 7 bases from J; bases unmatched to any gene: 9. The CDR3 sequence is CATQGAPFHEAFF. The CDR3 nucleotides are TGTGCCACCCAGGGGGCTCCGTTTCATGAAGCTTTCTTT.

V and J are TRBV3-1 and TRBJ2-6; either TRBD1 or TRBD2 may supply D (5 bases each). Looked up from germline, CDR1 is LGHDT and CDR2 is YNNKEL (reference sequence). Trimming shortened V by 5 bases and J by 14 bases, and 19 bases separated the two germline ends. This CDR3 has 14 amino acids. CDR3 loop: CASSSLVGVEFLTF. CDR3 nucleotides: TGTGCCAGCAGCTCCCTCGTGGGGGTGGAATTCCTGACTTTC. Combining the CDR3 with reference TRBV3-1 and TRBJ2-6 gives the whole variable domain DTAVSQTPKYLVTQMGNDKSIKCEQNLGHDTMYWYKQDSKKFLKIMFSYNNKELIINETVPNRFSPKSPDKAHLNLHINSLELGDSAVYFCASSSLVGVEFLTFGAGSRLTVL.

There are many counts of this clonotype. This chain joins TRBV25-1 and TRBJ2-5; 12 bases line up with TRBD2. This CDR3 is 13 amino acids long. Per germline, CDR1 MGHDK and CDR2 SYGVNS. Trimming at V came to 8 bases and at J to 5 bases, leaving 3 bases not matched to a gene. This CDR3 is CASLAGGQETQYF. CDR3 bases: TGTGCCAGCCTAGCGGGGGGGCAGGAGACCCAGTACTTC.

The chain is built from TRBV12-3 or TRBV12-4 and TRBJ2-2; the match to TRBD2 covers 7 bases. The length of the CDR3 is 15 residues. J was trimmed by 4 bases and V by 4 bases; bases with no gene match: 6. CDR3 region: CASSSGGLSTGELFF. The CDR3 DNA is TGTGCCAGCAGTTCCGGGGGGTTGAGCACCGGGGAGCTGTTTTTT.

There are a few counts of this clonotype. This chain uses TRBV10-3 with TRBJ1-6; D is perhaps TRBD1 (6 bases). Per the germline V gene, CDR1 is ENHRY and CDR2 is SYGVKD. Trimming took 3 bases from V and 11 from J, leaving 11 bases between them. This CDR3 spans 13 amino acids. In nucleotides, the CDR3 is TGTGCCATCAGTGACAGGGGCGCGCCACCCCTCCACTTT. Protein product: CAISDRGAPPLHF.

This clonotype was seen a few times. In DNA, the CDR3 is TGTGCCAGCAGCTTTCGGGAAAATGGTGAGCAGTTCTTC. This gives the protein CASSFRENGEQFF. J is TRBJ2-1 and V is TRBV11-2; D perhaps matches TRBD2 (5 bases). Looked up from germline, CDR1 is SGHAT and CDR2 is FQNNGV. The CDR3 consists of 13 residues. Trimming left V 3 bases short and J 9 bases short, with 12 bases between.

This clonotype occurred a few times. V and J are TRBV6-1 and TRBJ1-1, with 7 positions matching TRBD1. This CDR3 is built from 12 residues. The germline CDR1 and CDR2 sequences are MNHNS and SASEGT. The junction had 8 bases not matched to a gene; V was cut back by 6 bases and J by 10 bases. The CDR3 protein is CASSRGAFGAFF. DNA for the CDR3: TGTGCCAGCAGCAGGGGGGCGTTTGGAGCTTTCTTT.

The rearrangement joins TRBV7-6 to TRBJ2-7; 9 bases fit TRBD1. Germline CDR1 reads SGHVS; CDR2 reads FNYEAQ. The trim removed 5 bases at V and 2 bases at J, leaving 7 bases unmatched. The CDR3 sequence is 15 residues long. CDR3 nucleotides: TGTGCCAGCAGCGCCCCGGGACAGGGACCCTACGAGCAGTACTTC. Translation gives CASSAPGQGPYEQYF. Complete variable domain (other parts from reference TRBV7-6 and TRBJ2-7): GAGVSQSPRYKVTKRGQDVALRCDPISGHVSLYWYRQALGQGPEFLTYFNYEAQQDKSGLPNDRFSAERPEGSISTLTIQRTEQRDSAMYRCASSAPGQGPYEQYFGPGTRLTVT.

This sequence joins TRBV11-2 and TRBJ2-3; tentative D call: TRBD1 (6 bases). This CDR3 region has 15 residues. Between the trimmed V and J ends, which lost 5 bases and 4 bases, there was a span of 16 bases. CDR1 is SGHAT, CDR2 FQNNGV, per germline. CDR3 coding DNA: TGTGCCAGCAGCCCCCTGGACAGCGGAGCAGATACGCAGTATTTT. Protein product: CASSPLDSGADTQYF.

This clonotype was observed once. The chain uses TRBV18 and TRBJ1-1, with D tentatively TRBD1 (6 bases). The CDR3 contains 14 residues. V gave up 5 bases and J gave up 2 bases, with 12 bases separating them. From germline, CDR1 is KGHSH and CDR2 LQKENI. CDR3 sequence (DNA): TGTGCCAGCTCAAGGACAGACAAAAACACTGAAGCTTTCTTT. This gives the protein CASSRTDKNTEAFF.

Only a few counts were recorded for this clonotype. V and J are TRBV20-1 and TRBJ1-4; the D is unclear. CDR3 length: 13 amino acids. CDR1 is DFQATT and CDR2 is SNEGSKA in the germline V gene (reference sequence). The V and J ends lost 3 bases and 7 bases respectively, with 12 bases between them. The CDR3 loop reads CSARGPSGEKLFF. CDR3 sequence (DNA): TGCAGTGCTAGGGGTCCAAGCGGTGAAAAACTGTTTTTT.

The CDR3 coding sequence is TGCAGCGTTGGGCAACAGGGCGGCTCTGGAAACACCATATATTTT. It translates to CSVGQQGGSGNTIYF. V is TRBV29-1 and J is TRBJ1-3; maybe TRBD1 (6 bases). CDR3 size: 15 residues. Germline assignment: CDR1 SQVTM and CDR2 ANQGSEA. With 4 bases removed from V and 0 bases from J, the gap between germline ends came to 13 bases. The entire variable domain, with the rest obtained from reference TRBV29-1 and TRBJ1-3, is as follows: SAVISQKPSRDICQRGTSLTIQCQVDSQVTMMFWYRQQPGQSLTLIATANQGSEATYESGFVIDKFPISRPNLTFSTLTVSNMSPEDSSIYLCSVGQQGGSGNTIYFGEGSWLTVV.

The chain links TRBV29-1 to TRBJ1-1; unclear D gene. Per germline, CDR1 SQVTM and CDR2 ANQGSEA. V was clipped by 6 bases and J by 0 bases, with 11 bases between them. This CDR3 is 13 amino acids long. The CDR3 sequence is CSVTPLMNTEAFF. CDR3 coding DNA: TGCAGCGTGACCCCACTCATGAACACTGAAGCTTTCTTT.

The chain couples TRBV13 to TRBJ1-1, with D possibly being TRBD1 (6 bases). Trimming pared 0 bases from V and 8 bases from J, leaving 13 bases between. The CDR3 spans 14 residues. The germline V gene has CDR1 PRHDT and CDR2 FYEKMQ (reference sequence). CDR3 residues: CASSLGLGQNEAFF. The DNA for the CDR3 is TGTGCCAGCAGCTTAGGCCTAGGACAGAACGAAGCTTTCTTT. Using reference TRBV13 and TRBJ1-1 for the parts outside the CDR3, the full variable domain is AAGVIQSPRHLIKEKRETATLKCYPIPRHDTVYWYQQGPGQDPQFLISFYEKMQSDKGSIPDRFSAQQFSDYHSELNMSSLELGDSALYFCASSLGLGQNEAFFGQGTRLTVV.

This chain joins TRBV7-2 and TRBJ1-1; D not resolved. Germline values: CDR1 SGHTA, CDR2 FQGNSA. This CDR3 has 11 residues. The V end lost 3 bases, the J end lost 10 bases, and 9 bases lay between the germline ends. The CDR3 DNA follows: TGTGCCAGCAGCTTCCCCTCAGGAGCTTTCTTT. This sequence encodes CASSFPSGAFF.

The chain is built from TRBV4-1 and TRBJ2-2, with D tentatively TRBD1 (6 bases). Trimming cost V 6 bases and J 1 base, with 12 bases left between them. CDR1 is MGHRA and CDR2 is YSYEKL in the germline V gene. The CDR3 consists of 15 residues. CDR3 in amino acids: CASRRPGQNTGELFF. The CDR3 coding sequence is TGCGCCAGCAGACGTCCGGGACAGAACACCGGGGAGCTGTTTTTT.

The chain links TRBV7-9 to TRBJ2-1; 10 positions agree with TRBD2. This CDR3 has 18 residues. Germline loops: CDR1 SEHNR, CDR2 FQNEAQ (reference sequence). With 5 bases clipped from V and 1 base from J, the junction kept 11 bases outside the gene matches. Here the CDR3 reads CASSPSVDSGRSYNEQFF. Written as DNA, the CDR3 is TGTGCCAGCAGCCCCTCCGTAGATAGCGGGAGGTCCTACAATGAGCAGTTCTTC.